This TCR beta chain was captured by sequencing in a study of graft-versus-host responses after intestinal transplantation (dated by TCRdb to the early 2020s). About the full investigation: Multivisceral, liver-intestinal, or isolated intestinal transplants were received by the recipients. Every recipient was given anti-thymocyte globulin induction, then maintenance tacrolimus and steroids for about three years. Bulk TCR-beta CDR3 sequencing was used to track graft-versus-host and host-versus-graft alloreactive T cell clones in the graft, circulation and bone marrow after intestinal transplantation. Alloreactive clones were identified by sequencing pre-transplant mixed lymphocyte reaction products and comparing them with unstimulated pre-transplant donor and recipient T cells. The cohort enrolled about two dozen intestinal transplant recipients, one of whom was a retransplant, and a few patients without pretransplant specimens were excluded. Donor T cell macrochimerism was defined as a peak of at least 4% donor T cells among recipient peripheral blood mononuclear cells. Rather than going through the commercial service, samples from a few later patients were sequenced in-house on an Illumina MiSeq and processed with MiXCR. Broader findings and caveats from the paper: Patients with donor T cell macrochimerism had high GvH to HvG T cell clonal ratios in their allografts. GvH clones turned up in recipient bone marrow, with some appearing earlier in ileal mucosa or blood, a pattern consistent with an intestinal mucosal origin. Early after transplant, peak levels of circulating GvH clones were associated with declines in HvG clones. The relatively low number and heterogeneity of intestinal transplant patients limited the conclusions.

As regards this clone: What this receptor recognizes is not known. No clone much larger than this one lies a single base away; base qualities are absent.

Taken from the germline V gene (reference sequence), the CDR1 and CDR2 loops are MNHEY and SMNVEV. The CDR3 spans 15 residues, from the cysteine through the phenylalanine. Solely the CDR3 DNA is kept, with 45 bases framed from the first base. Cut back by 2 bases and 1 base, the V and J ends lie 12 bases apart. To prepare the library, the immunoSEQ multiplex PCR assay was applied. For most patients, genomic DNA was isolated using the Qiagen DNeasy Blood and Tissue Kit and was shipped frozen to Adaptive Biotechnologies for TCR sequencing. For most patients, high-throughput TCR-beta CDR3 sequencing of genomic DNA was performed by Adaptive Biotechnologies. The authors' analysis ran thus. Adaptive's ImmunoSEQ software was the source of the TCR sequencing data for about 20 patients, while a few other patients were processed with MiXCR and VDJtools. CD4 versus CD8 sorting errors were corrected by removing sequences found in both subsets at a frequency ratio below 5:1. CDR3 nucleotide sequences shared by donor and recipient were removed because the origin of these sequences could not be assigned. To be classed as alloreactive, a clone needed at least 2-fold expansion over unstimulated cells and a minimum CFSE-low frequency of 0.002% (template counts) or 0.001% (read counts). Mappable clones were those detected in sequenced pre-transplant spleen, lymph node, or MLR CFSE-low populations of the donor or recipient. The cumulative frequency of alloreactive clones was calculated as a percentage of all sequences, weighted by copy number. This is the immuneACCESS table as TCRdb keeps it, with only in-frame sequences that have V and J called. A part of the clones is gone; compared with another copy, unresolved V genes explain less than half, and the rest is unexplained. V and J calls and clone size come straight from that table; D and trimming were deduced from the DNA. This sample gives about 85,000 clones in total; roughly 80% of them show up just once. The ten largest clones take up roughly 0.8% of the sample.

Sample time point, as interpreted from the label and publication: cells obtained before transplantation from donor or recipient. CD3+CD4+ and CD3+CD8+ populations were FACS-sorted from unstimulated pre-transplant donor and recipient cells taken from spleen or lymph nodes. The source is a human donor who received an intestinal transplant. The sequence joins TRBV27 to TRBJ2-7; the D gene is possibly TRBD1, with 6 bases matching. The sample here was unstimulated CD4+ T cells sorted from spleen or lymph node cells, taken before intestinal transplant. The CDR3 protein: CASSLVTGMSYEQYF. The DNA is TGTGCCAGCAGTTTAGTCACAGGGATGTCCTACGAGCAGTACTTC.